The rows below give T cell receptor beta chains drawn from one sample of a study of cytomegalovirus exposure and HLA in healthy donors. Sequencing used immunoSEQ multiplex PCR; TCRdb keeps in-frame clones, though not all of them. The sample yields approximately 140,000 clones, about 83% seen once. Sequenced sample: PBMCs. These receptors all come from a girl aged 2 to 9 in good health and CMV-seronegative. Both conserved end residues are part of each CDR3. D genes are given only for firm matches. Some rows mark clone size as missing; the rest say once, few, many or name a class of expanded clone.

CDR3 protein: CAQTGQGYTEAFF
CDR3 DNA: TGTGCCCAAACAGGACAGGGTTACACTGAAGCTTTCTTT
J gene: TRBJ1-1
CDR3 length: 13
D gene: TRBD1
clone size: .
V gene: TRBV30

CDR3 protein: CASSQLRDSNNEQFF
CDR3 DNA: TGCGCCAGCAGCCAACTCCGGGACTCCAACAATGAGCAGTTCTTC
J gene: TRBJ2-1
CDR3 length: 15
D gene: .
clone size: .
V gene: TRBV4-1

CDR3 protein: CASSVQSNTGELFF
CDR3 DNA: TGTGCCAGTAGTGTTCAATCGAACACCGGGGAGCTGTTTTTT
J gene: TRBJ2-2
CDR3 length: 14
D gene: .
clone size: .
V gene: TRBV19

CDR3 protein: CASSPLAGTHTGELFF
CDR3 DNA: TGTGCCAGCAGTCCTTTGGCCGGGACTCACACCGGGGAGCTGTTTTTT
J gene: TRBJ2-2
CDR3 length: 16
D gene: .
clone size: .
V gene: TRBV2

CDR3 protein: CASSFGGRGFVKNIQYF
CDR3 DNA: TGTGCCAGCAGCTTCGGCGGTAGGGGTTTCGTCAAAAACATTCAGTACTTC
J gene: TRBJ2-4
CDR3 length: 17
D gene: .
clone size: .
V gene: TRBV5-6

CDR3 protein: CASSYTSGAGGYTF
CDR3 DNA: TGTGCCAGCAGTTACACCTCAGGGGCGGGTGGCTACACCTTC
J gene: TRBJ1-2
CDR3 length: 14
D gene: .
clone size: .
V gene: TRBV6-5

CDR3 protein: CASSSGLHQETQYF
CDR3 DNA: TGTGCCAGCAGCTCGGGACTACATCAAGAGACCCAGTACTTC
J gene: TRBJ2-5
CDR3 length: 14
D gene: TRBD2
clone size: .
V gene: TRBV13

CDR3 protein: CAISASGQGGEAFF
CDR3 DNA: TGTGCCATCAGTGCTTCTGGACAGGGCGGGGAAGCTTTCTTT
J gene: TRBJ1-1
CDR3 length: 14
D gene: TRBD1
clone size: .
V gene: TRBV10-3

CDR3 protein: CASSLAGTGGMDTIYF
CDR3 DNA: TGTGCCAGCAGCTTAGCCGGGACAGGGGGCATGGACACCATATATTTT
J gene: TRBJ1-3
CDR3 length: 16
D gene: TRBD1
clone size: .
V gene: TRBV7-2

CDR3 protein: CAWSVLAGGPKDRLTYNEQFF
CDR3 DNA: TGTGCCTGGAGTGTACTAGCGGGAGGGCCGAAGGACAGACTCACCTACAATGAGCAGTTCTTC
J gene: TRBJ2-1
CDR3 length: 21
D gene: TRBD2
clone size: .
V gene: TRBV30

CDR3 protein: CASSMALVGVGYTF
CDR3 DNA: TGTGCCAGTAGTATGGCCCTCGTGGGAGTCGGCTACACCTTC
J gene: TRBJ1-2
CDR3 length: 14
D gene: .
clone size: .
V gene: TRBV19

CDR3 protein: CASSPRGQGYGYTF
CDR3 DNA: TGTGCCAGCAGCCCCCGGGGACAGGGCTATGGCTACACCTTC
J gene: TRBJ1-2
CDR3 length: 14
D gene: TRBD1
clone size: once
V gene: TRBV11-1

CDR3 protein: CASARDLNTEAFF
CDR3 DNA: TGTGCCAGCGCGCGGGATTTGAACACTGAAGCTTTCTTT
J gene: TRBJ1-1
CDR3 length: 13
D gene: .
clone size: .
V gene: TRBV6-5

CDR3 protein: CASKGLAGGPRRDIQYF
CDR3 DNA: TGTGCCAGCAAAGGACTAGCGGGAGGGCCTAGGAGGGACATTCAGTACTTC
J gene: TRBJ2-4
CDR3 length: 17
D gene: TRBD2
clone size: .
V gene: TRBV2

CDR3 protein: CASSSPGQGMFEQYF
CDR3 DNA: TGTGCCAGTAGTTCGCCGGGACAGGGAATGTTCGAGCAGTACTTC
J gene: TRBJ2-7
CDR3 length: 15
D gene: TRBD1
clone size: .
V gene: TRBV19

CDR3 protein: CASSISESGSYEQYF
CDR3 DNA: TGTGCCAGTAGTATAAGTGAAAGCGGGAGTTACGAGCAGTACTTC
J gene: TRBJ2-7
CDR3 length: 15
D gene: TRBD2
clone size: few
V gene: TRBV19

CDR3 protein: CASTPDRASGNTIYF
CDR3 DNA: TGTGCCAGCACCCCCGACAGGGCCTCTGGAAACACCATATATTTT
J gene: TRBJ1-3
CDR3 length: 15
D gene: TRBD1
clone size: few
V gene: TRBV6-6

CDR3 protein: CATSRVLAGGGGELFF
CDR3 DNA: TGTGCCACCAGCAGAGTTTTGGCAGGGGGCGGCGGGGAGCTGTTTTTT
J gene: TRBJ2-2
CDR3 length: 16
D gene: TRBD1
clone size: .
V gene: TRBV15

CDR3 protein: CASSDQGLAGISSGANVLTF
CDR3 DNA: TGTGCCAGCAGTGACCAGGGACTAGCGGGGATTAGCTCTGGGGCCAACGTCCTGACTTTC
J gene: TRBJ2-6
CDR3 length: 20
D gene: TRBD2
clone size: once
V gene: TRBV2

CDR3 protein: CASSLGQGRGNEQFF
CDR3 DNA: TGCGCCAGCAGCTTGGGGCAGGGCCGTGGGAATGAGCAGTTCTTC
J gene: TRBJ2-1
CDR3 length: 15
D gene: .
clone size: .
V gene: TRBV5-1

CDR3 protein: CASSAHPGGGTDTQYF
CDR3 DNA: TGTGCCAGCAGCGCCCACCCAGGGGGTGGCACAGATACGCAGTATTTT
J gene: TRBJ2-3
CDR3 length: 16
D gene: TRBD1
clone size: .
V gene: TRBV7-9

CDR3 protein: CAWSNPNGQGWRGPFYEQYF
CDR3 DNA: TGTGCCTGGAGTAACCCAAACGGACAGGGATGGCGGGGACCATTTTACGAGCAGTACTTC
J gene: TRBJ2-7
CDR3 length: 20
D gene: TRBD1
clone size: .
V gene: TRBV30

CDR3 protein: CASSIGAGGAFF
CDR3 DNA: TGTGCCAGTAGTATAGGTGCAGGGGGAGCTTTCTTT
J gene: TRBJ1-1
CDR3 length: 12
D gene: TRBD1
clone size: .
V gene: TRBV19

CDR3 protein: CASSEVQFNEKLFF
CDR3 DNA: TGTGCCAGCAGTGAGGTCCAGTTTAATGAAAAACTGTTTTTT
J gene: TRBJ1-4
CDR3 length: 14
D gene: .
clone size: .
V gene: TRBV6-1

CDR3 protein: CASSSTGGPDTEAFF
CDR3 DNA: TGTGCCAGCAGCTCAACAGGGGGGCCGGACACTGAAGCTTTCTTT
J gene: TRBJ1-1
CDR3 length: 15
D gene: TRBD1
clone size: .
V gene: TRBV7-9

CDR3 protein: CASKVGQSRTNEKLFF
CDR3 DNA: TGTGCCAGCAAAGTCGGACAGTCTCGGACTAATGAAAAACTGTTTTTT
J gene: TRBJ1-4
CDR3 length: 16
D gene: .
clone size: .
V gene: TRBV27

CDR3 protein: CASSSEVAGYTF
CDR3 DNA: TGTGCCAGCAGCTCTGAGGTGGCTGGCTACACCTTC
J gene: TRBJ1-2
CDR3 length: 12
D gene: .
clone size: .
V gene: TRBV7-8

CDR3 protein: CASSYSQGNTGELFF
CDR3 DNA: TGTGCCAGCAGTTACTCGCAGGGGAACACCGGGGAGCTGTTTTTT
J gene: TRBJ2-2
CDR3 length: 15
D gene: .
clone size: .
V gene: TRBV6-5

CDR3 protein: CASSQDWGSYNEQFF
CDR3 DNA: TGTGCCAGCAGCCAGGACTGGGGCTCCTACAATGAGCAGTTCTTC
J gene: TRBJ2-1
CDR3 length: 15
D gene: .
clone size: .
V gene: TRBV7-9

CDR3 protein: CASSFAGGDYNEQFF
CDR3 DNA: TGTGCCAGCAGTTTCGCGGGAGGAGATTACAATGAGCAGTTCTTC
J gene: TRBJ2-1
CDR3 length: 15
D gene: TRBD2
clone size: few
V gene: TRBV6-5

CDR3 protein: CASQGLAGGNEQFF
CDR3 DNA: TGTGCCAGTCAAGGACTAGCGGGAGGGAATGAGCAGTTCTTC
J gene: TRBJ2-1
CDR3 length: 14
D gene: TRBD2
clone size: once
V gene: TRBV27

CDR3 protein: CASSPEGGPGYEQYF
CDR3 DNA: TGCGCCAGCAGCCCAGAGGGGGGGCCGGGGTACGAGCAGTACTTC
J gene: TRBJ2-7
CDR3 length: 15
D gene: .
clone size: .
V gene: TRBV5-1

CDR3 protein: CASSPNRDRNGGQYF
CDR3 DNA: TGTGCCAGCAGCCCAAACCGGGACAGGAATGGTGGGCAGTACTTC
J gene: TRBJ2-7
CDR3 length: 15
D gene: TRBD1
clone size: once
V gene: TRBV4-2

CDR3 protein: CASSPFPPGQGATEAFF
CDR3 DNA: TGTGCCAGCAGCCCGTTCCCCCCGGGACAGGGAGCAACTGAAGCTTTCTTT
J gene: TRBJ1-1
CDR3 length: 17
D gene: TRBD1
clone size: .
V gene: TRBV5-4

CDR3 protein: CAWNLNRQETQYF
CDR3 DNA: TGTGCCTGGAATTTGAATCGGCAAGAGACCCAGTACTTC
J gene: TRBJ2-5
CDR3 length: 13
D gene: .
clone size: .
V gene: TRBV30

CDR3 protein: CASSQGTGDLPLHF
CDR3 DNA: TGTGCCAGCAGCCAAGGGACAGGGGACTTACCCCTCCACTTT
J gene: TRBJ1-6
CDR3 length: 14
D gene: TRBD1
clone size: .
V gene: TRBV4-2

CDR3 protein: CAINPGQGSSPLHF
CDR3 DNA: TGTGCCATTAATCCGGGACAGGGCTCTTCACCCCTCCACTTT
J gene: TRBJ1-6
CDR3 length: 14
D gene: TRBD1
clone size: .
V gene: TRBV6-1

CDR3 protein: CARSSRREGQETQYF
CDR3 DNA: TGTGCCAGAAGCTCCCGGCGGGAGGGCCAAGAGACCCAGTACTTC
J gene: TRBJ2-5
CDR3 length: 15
D gene: TRBD2
clone size: .
V gene: TRBV5-3

CDR3 protein: CASRPQQGTYEQYF
CDR3 DNA: TGTGCCAGCAGGCCTCAACAGGGGACCTACGAGCAGTACTTC
J gene: TRBJ2-7
CDR3 length: 14
D gene: TRBD1
clone size: .
V gene: TRBV2

CDR3 protein: CASRLVGMRGAGKAGELFF
CDR3 DNA: TGTGCCAGCAGATTAGTTGGGATGCGGGGAGCAGGGAAGGCCGGGGAGCTGTTTTTT
J gene: TRBJ2-2
CDR3 length: 19
D gene: .
clone size: .
V gene: TRBV28